Listed here are 9 T cell receptor beta chains from one sample, sequenced in a study of beta chain features in type 1 diabetes. Sequencing targeted expressed TCRB transcripts, as all isolated RNA had been reverse transcribed. The protocol was immunoSEQ multiplex PCR, while the TCRdb copy is restricted to in-frame clones and leaves out a portion. The sample carries some 330,000 clones, approximately 11% recorded once. Sequenced material: naive CD4+ T cells from blood. These receptors came from a young woman in good health.

The chain combines TRBV30 with TRBJ2-5, with TRBD2 matching 12 bases. The CDR3 length is 16 residues. The germline CDR1 and CDR2 sequences are GTSNPN and SVGIG (reference sequence). The V gene end was trimmed by 3 bases and the J gene end by 2 bases; junction bases not matched to a gene: 7. CDR3 region: CAWRYTSGRSQETQYF. CDR3 DNA: TGTGCCTGGAGATATACTAGCGGGAGGTCGCAAGAGACCCAGTACTTC.

The sample holds a few counts of this clone. The chain employs TRBV5-4 and TRBJ2-3; a weak D match, TRBD2 (5 bases). The CDR3 runs to 15 residues. V was clipped by 6 bases and J by 0 bases, with 14 bases between them. Germline V gene sequence: CDR1 SGHNT, CDR2 YYREEE (reference sequence). CDR3 region: CASNPLAHSTDTQYF. The CDR3 nucleotides read TGTGCCAGCAACCCGTTAGCGCACAGCACAGATACGCAGTATTTT.

The chain has TRBV28 and TRBJ2-1; no firm D call. The CDR3 extends over 13 amino acids. Germline V lookup: CDR1 MDHEN, CDR2 SYDVKM. Trimming took 5 bases from V and 4 from J, leaving 9 bases between them. CDR3 coding DNA: TGTGCCAGCAGTGGTAGCATATACAATGAGCAGTTCTTC. Translated: CASSGSIYNEQFF.

This clone was detected only a few times. One end of the junction varies from germline; a read error may be responsible. V and J are TRBV7-7 and TRBJ2-5; 8 nucleotides line up with TRBD1. CDR1 is SSHAT, CDR2 FNYEAQ, per germline (reference sequence). The CDR3 has 13 residues. CDR3 sequence: CASSVAGGETQYF. DNA of the CDR3: TGTGCTAGCAGCGTTGCAGGGGGCGAGACCCAGTACTTC.

This clone was observed a handful of times. The J gene is TRBJ1-1, the V gene TRBV6-5; D is unclear. CDR3 length equals 15 residues. Germline CDR1 and CDR2: MNHEY and SVGAGI. Trimming removed 0 bases from V and 6 bases from J, with 14 bases in between. CDR3 region: CASSYSGLGVSEAFF. DNA for the CDR3: TGTGCCAGCAGTTACTCGGGTCTCGGAGTGTCTGAAGCTTTCTTT.

The chain carries TRBV25-1 and TRBJ2-7; D gene uncertain. With 4 bases removed from V and 3 bases from J, the gap between germline ends came to 10 bases. Per the germline V gene, CDR1 is MGHDK and CDR2 is SYGVNS. CDR3 size: 13 residues. The chain's CDR3 is CASSGSYYYEQYF. The CDR3 DNA reads TGTGCCAGCAGTGGCAGTTACTACTACGAGCAGTACTTC.

The chain employs TRBV7-3 and TRBJ2-7; 10 bases match TRBD1. CDR1 and CDR2 (germline): SGHTA, FQGTGA. Trimming removed 1 base from V and 4 bases from J; junction bases left unmatched: 4. CDR3 size: 15 residues. CDR3 nucleotide sequence: TGTGCCAGCAGCTTAATGGCGGGACAGGGGTACGAGCAGTACTTC. It translates to CASSLMAGQGYEQYF.

The rearrangement joins TRBV18 to TRBJ2-5, with 9 bases that match TRBD2. Germline V lookup: CDR1 KGHSH, CDR2 LQKENI. The CDR3 runs 15 residues. Germline trimming cut 3 bases from V and 2 bases from J; bases unmatched to any gene: 4. In nucleotides, the CDR3 is TGTGCCAGCTCACCCCTCCTAGCGGGACAAGAGACCCAGTACTTC. The encoded protein is CASSPLLAGQETQYF.

The sample holds a few counts of this clone. The V and J genes are TRBV7-2 and TRBJ2-3; 10 nucleotides align to TRBD2. The CDR3 totals 16 residues. Germline V gene lookup returns CDR1 SGHTA and CDR2 FQGNSA. The J segment lost 5 bases and the V segment lost 1 base, leaving 6 bases of the junction unmatched. CDR3 protein: CASSLGASGRKDTQYF. The CDR3 bases are TGTGCCAGCAGCTTAGGCGCTAGCGGGAGAAAAGATACGCAGTATTTT.